These T cell receptor beta chains were read from a single sample in a study of glioma-infiltrating T cells. TCRdb independently ran MiXCR on the multiplex PCR reads; one entry per CDR3 protein. The sample has a few hundred thousand distinct CDR3 sequences; roughly 41% are singletons. Sequenced material: glioma tissue, nonneoplastic brain tissue, or PBMCs (not recorded which). Source of these receptors: a human donor with low-grade glioma or glioblastoma, undergoing nonglioma brain surgery, or in good health (not recorded which). CDR3s include the opening cysteine and the closing phenylalanine or tryptophan. D genes are given only for firm matches. Size values are once, few and many counts, or a class for expanded clones, and some rows have none.

>TRBJ2-1|TRBV2|11|-|TRBD2
CASSTSGVQFF
TGTGCCAGCAGTACTAGCGGGGTTCAGTTCTTC
>TRBJ1-2|TRBV4-2|15|-|TRBD1
CASSQEQGANYGYTF
TGTGCCAGCAGCCAAGAACAGGGGGCGAACTATGGCTACACCTTC
>TRBJ2-7|TRBV6-2/TRBV6-3|15|many|TRBD1
CASSYLGDRGSEQYF
TGTGCCAGCAGTTACCTCGGTGACAGGGGCTCCGAGCAGTACTTC
>TRBJ2-3|TRBV19|15|-|TRBD2
CASSMGLARTDTQYF
TGTGCCAGTAGTATGGGACTAGCGCGCACAGATACGCAGTATTTT
>TRBJ1-2|TRBV6-1|16|many|-
CASSEARGLANYGYTF
TGTGCCAGCAGTGAAGCCAGAGGGCTTGCTAACTATGGCTACACCTTC
>TRBJ1-5|TRBV2|13|few|TRBD1
CASSGQGTQPQHF
TGTGCCAGCAGCGGACAGGGTACTCAGCCCCAGCATTTT
>TRBJ2-5|TRBV29-1|14|-|-
CSVERLADQETQYF
TGCAGCGTTGAAAGATTAGCGGACCAAGAGACCCAGTACTTC
>TRBJ2-7|TRBV4-3|16|-|-
CASSQDVQGAPYEQYF
TGCGCCAGCAGCCAAGACGTCCAGGGCGCCCCCTACGAGCAGTACTTC
>TRBJ2-7|TRBV4-1|15|-|-
CASSPGTGFEYEQYF
TGCGCCAGCAGCCCGGGCACAGGGTTTGAATACGAGCAGTACTTC
>TRBJ2-7|TRBV7-2|14|many|TRBD1
CASSLTGFKREQYF
TGTGCCAGCAGCCTGACAGGGTTCAAGCGCGAGCAGTACTTC
>TRBJ1-1|TRBV6-5|14|many|TRBD1
CASSYQDGTGEAFF
TGTGCCAGCAGTTACCAGGATGGGACAGGGGAAGCTTTCTTT
>TRBJ2-7|TRBV12-3/TRBV12-4|16|-|-
CASSLGHPKSSYEQYF
TGTGCCAGCAGTCTGGGACACCCGAAGAGCTCCTACGAGCAGTACTTC
>TRBJ2-1|TRBV3-1|17|many|TRBD2
CASSPRTSGRSYNEQFF
TGTGCCAGCAGCCCCCGGACTAGCGGGAGATCCTACAATGAGCAGTTCTTC
>TRBJ1-2|TRBV7-2|16|-|-
CASSHTLGRSNYGYTF
TGTGCCAGCAGCCATACTTTAGGACGCAGTAACTATGGCTACACCTTC
>TRBJ2-1|TRBV6-1|14|many|TRBD2
CASTGTSGYNEQFF
TGTGCCAGCACCGGGACTAGCGGATACAATGAGCAGTTCTTC
>TRBJ1-1|TRBV7-2|14|few|-
CASSLGTGYVEAFF
TGTGCCAGCAGCTTGGGCACAGGTTATGTTGAAGCTTTCTTT
>TRBJ1-1|TRBV6-1|14|-|-
CAISSRGGDTEAFF
TGTGCCATCAGTTCTCGGGGAGGGGACACTGAAGCTTTCTTT
>TRBJ1-2|TRBV5-1|16|-|-
CASSLDYPTWGNGYTF
TGTGCCAGCAGCTTGGACTATCCCACATGGGGCAATGGCTACACCTTC
>TRBJ2-1|TRBV9|15|once|-
CASSVASRGVNEQFF
TGTGCCAGCAGCGTAGCCTCACGAGGGGTGAATGAGCAGTTCTTC
>TRBJ2-5|TRBV20-1|13|-|TRBD2
CSKSGSEGETQYF
TGCAGTAAGAGCGGGAGCGAAGGAGAGACCCAGTACTTC
>TRBJ1-5|TRBV20-1|16|few|-
CSADPGGGAINQPQHF
TGCAGTGCTGACCCCGGGGGGGGAGCCATTAATCAGCCCCAGCATTTT
>TRBJ2-3|TRBV28|17|few|TRBD2
CASSPRIGSGRADTQYF
TGTGCCAGCAGCCCCCGGATCGGTAGCGGGAGGGCAGATACGCAGTATTTT
>TRBJ2-5|TRBV4-1|16|-|TRBD2
CASSLLGLAVTETQYF
TGCGCCAGCAGCCTCCTCGGCCTAGCGGTGACAGAGACCCAGTACTTC
>TRBJ1-2|TRBV3-1|14|few|-
CASYAPGLAYGYTF
TGTGCCAGCTACGCCCCGGGACTTGCCTATGGCTACACCTTC
>TRBJ2-5|TRBV20-1|14|few|-
CSVEESAERATQYF
TGCAGTGTAGAGGAGTCGGCGGAACGGGCGACCCAGTACTTC
>TRBJ2-3|TRBV10-2|13|-|-
CASSEWRTDTQYF
TGCGCCAGCAGTGAGTGGCGCACAGATACGCAGTATTTT
>TRBJ2-7|TRBV4-3|13|-|TRBD2
CASSGGLSYEQYF
TGCGCCAGTTCGGGGGGTCTCAGTTACGAGCAGTACTTC
>TRBJ2-2|TRBV4-1|14|few|-
CASRNWVSTGELFF
TGCGCCAGCCGCAACTGGGTATCTACCGGGGAGCTGTTTTTT
>TRBJ1-3|TRBV18|13|once|-
CASSRVDGNTIYF
TGTGCCAGCTCAAGAGTAGACGGAAACACCATATATTTT
>TRBJ1-2|TRBV25-1|14|-|-
CASSNPGEAYGYTF
TGTGCCAGCAGTAATCCCGGGGAGGCCTATGGCTACACTTTC
>TRBJ2-6|TRBV28|18|-|TRBD2
CASSLPGRVGSGANFLTF
TGTGCCAGCAGTTTACCTGGGAGGGTTGGGTCTGGGGCCAACTTCCTGACTTTC
>TRBJ1-1|TRBV19|14|-|-
CASSMGMLGSEAFF
TGTGCCAGTAGTATGGGAATGTTGGGATCTGAAGCTTTCTTT
>TRBJ2-5|TRBV7-2|13|few|-
CASSLTLQETQYF
TGTGCCAGCAGCTTAACCCTCCAAGAGACCCAGTACTTC
>TRBJ2-3|TRBV5-4|14|-|TRBD2
CASSLQGGSDTQYF
TGTGCCAGCAGCTTGCAGGGAGGGTCAGATACGCAGTATTTT
>TRBJ1-1|TRBV12-3/TRBV12-4|15|-|TRBD1
CASSYGQGGNTEAFF
TGTGCCAGCAGTTACGGACAGGGAGGGAACACTGAAGCTTTCTTT
>TRBJ2-7|TRBV14|15|few|-
CASSPYGTDPYEQYF
TGTGCCAGCAGCCCATATGGGACGGATCCCTACGAGCAGTACTTC
>TRBJ2-2|TRBV20-1|13|-|-
CSARSSRTGELFF
TGCAGTGCCCGATCATCGAGAACCGGGGAGCTGTTTTTT
>TRBJ1-2|TRBV7-9|12|-|-
CASSLGTYGYTF
TGTGCCAGCAGCTTAGGAACTTATGGCTACACCTTC
>TRBJ2-1|TRBV4-2|15|-|TRBD1
CASSGQAWAYNEQFF
TGTGCCAGCAGCGGACAGGCGTGGGCCTACAATGAGCAGTTCTTC
>TRBJ2-1|TRBV28|15|-|TRBD2
CASSRVLAWDNEQFF
TGTGCCAGCAGCCGCGTACTAGCGTGGGACAATGAGCAGTTCTTC
>TRBJ1-1|TRBV20-1|11|few|-
CSAAGTSEAFF
TGCAGTGCTGCCGGGACAAGCGAAGCTTTCTTT
>TRBJ1-2|TRBV4-3|13|-|-
CASSQDTRYGYTF
TGCGCCAGCAGCCAAGATACCCGATATGGCTACACCTTC
>TRBJ2-1|TRBV4-2|15|many|-
CASSQQGSSYNEQFF
TGTGCCAGCAGCCAACAGGGGAGCTCCTACAATGAGCAGTTCTTC
>TRBJ2-1|TRBV4-3|15|-|-
CASSQDYSFKYEQFF
TGCGCCAGCAGCCAAGACTACAGTTTTAAGTACGAGCAGTTCTTC
>TRBJ1-5|TRBV27|17|many|-
CASSLSGGFGSNQPQHF
TGTGCCAGCAGTTTATCAGGGGGGTTCGGGAGCAATCAGCCCCAGCATTTT
>TRBJ2-5|TRBV15|15|-|TRBD2
CATSRGTSGQETQYF
TGTGCCACCAGCAGAGGAACTAGCGGTCAAGAGACCCAGTACTTC
>TRBJ2-7|TRBV24-1|12|few|TRBD1
CAIRDRAYEQYF
TGTGCCATTAGGGACAGAGCCTACGAGCAGTACTTC
>TRBJ2-3|TRBV7-2|16|many|TRBD2
CASSQRGLAATDTQYF
TGTGCCAGCAGCCAGCGAGGACTAGCGGCCACAGATACGCAGTATTTT
>TRBJ1-3|TRBV12-3/TRBV12-4|13|few|-
CASSFTAGNTIYF
TGTGCCAGCAGTTTTACAGCTGGAAACACCATATATTTT
>TRBJ1-5|TRBV20-1|12|few|-
CSARLTNQPQHF
TGCAGTGCTAGGTTAACTAATCAGCCCCAGCATTTT
>TRBJ2-1|TRBV7-2|15|-|-
CASSSVAVPYNEQFF
TGTGCCAGCAGCTCGGTAGCGGTTCCCTACAATGAGCAGTTCTTC
>TRBJ2-1|TRBV27|15|many|-
CASSSGRGSYNEQFF
TGTGCCAGCTCGTCAGGTAGAGGCTCCTACAATGAGCAGTTCTTC
>TRBJ2-3|TRBV6-1|14|many|-
CASGYRREADTQYF
TGTGCCAGCGGCTATCGGAGGGAGGCAGATACGCAGTATTTT
>TRBJ2-3|TRBV28|15|-|-
CASRGDTDYTDTQYF
TGTGCCAGCAGGGGGGACACAGATTACACAGATACGCAGTATTTT